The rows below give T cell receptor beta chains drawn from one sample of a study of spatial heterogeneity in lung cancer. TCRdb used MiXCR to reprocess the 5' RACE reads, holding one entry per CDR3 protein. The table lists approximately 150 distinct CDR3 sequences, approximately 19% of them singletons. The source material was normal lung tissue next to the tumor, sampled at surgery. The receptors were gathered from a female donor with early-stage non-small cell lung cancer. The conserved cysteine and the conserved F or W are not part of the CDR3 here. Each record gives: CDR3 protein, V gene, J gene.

ASTLGGEQY	TRBV3-1	TRBJ2-7
ATRAREEETQY	TRBV24-1	TRBJ2-5
ASTLAGGASTDTQY	TRBV7-2	TRBJ2-3
ASSRTGIEV	TRBV12-3/TRBV12-4	TRBJ2-5
ASSRGTLLWEETQY	TRBV9	TRBJ2-5
ASSHLTGTGEGNTEAF	TRBV7-9	TRBJ1-1
ASSLGGPVTVNEQY	TRBV7-6	TRBJ2-7
ASSSGQGWNTEAF	TRBV5-4	TRBJ1-1
ASSHFGGNNNEQF	TRBV5-6	TRBJ2-1
ASTPRASSSYNEQF	TRBV12-3/TRBV12-4	TRBJ2-1
ASSSGTGSKGYT	TRBV27	TRBJ1-2
ASSLFQTGLEAF	TRBV12-3/TRBV12-4	TRBJ1-1
ASSIGGLEHNEQF	TRBV19	TRBJ2-1
ASSLGTSGGSYEQY	TRBV7-6	TRBJ2-7
ASSARELGTDTQY	TRBV13	TRBJ2-3
ASSQGTGRPEQF	TRBV7-2	TRBJ2-1